The following is a T cell receptor beta chain sequence with its context. The CDR3 has 16 residues. V lost 4 bases to trimming and J lost 0 bases, with 16 bases between them. Germline V gene data show CDR1 as SGHRS and CDR2 as YFSETQ. The sample is drawn from a study of control samples from healthy donors and cancer patients. The table came from immunoSEQ multiplex PCR; TCRdb's copy has only in-frame clones and leaves some out. The table includes about 94,000 clones, 90% detected once. The TCR comes from a young woman in good health. The sequenced sample consisted of blood. The chain employs TRBV5-1 and TRBJ1-1, with D perhaps TRBD1 (6 bases). The CDR3 sequence: CASSQKGQPMNTEAFF. In nucleotides, the CDR3 is TGCGCCAGCAGCCAAAAGGGACAACCTATGAACACTGAAGCTTTCTTT. Combining the CDR3 with reference TRBV5-1 and TRBJ1-1 gives the whole variable domain KAGVTQTPRYLIKTRGQQVTLSCSPISGHRSVSWYQQTPGQGLQFLFEYFSETQRNKGNFPGRFSGRQFSNSRSEMNVSTLELGDSALYLCASSQKGQPMNTEAFFGQGTRLTVV.